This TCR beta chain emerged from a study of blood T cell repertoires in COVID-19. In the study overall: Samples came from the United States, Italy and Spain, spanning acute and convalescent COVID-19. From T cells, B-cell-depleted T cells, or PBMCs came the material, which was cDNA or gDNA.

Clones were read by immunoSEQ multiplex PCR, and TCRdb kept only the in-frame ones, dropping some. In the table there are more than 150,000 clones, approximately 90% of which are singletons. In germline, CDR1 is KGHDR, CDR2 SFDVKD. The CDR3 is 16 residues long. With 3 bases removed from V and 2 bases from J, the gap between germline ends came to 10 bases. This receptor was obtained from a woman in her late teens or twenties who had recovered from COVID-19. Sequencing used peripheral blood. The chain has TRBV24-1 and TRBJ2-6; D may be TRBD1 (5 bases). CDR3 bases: TGTGCCACCAGTGATCCCCAGGGCCCTGGGGCCAACGTCCTGACTTTC. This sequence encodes CATSDPQGPGANVLTF.